This T cell receptor beta chain came from a study of CD8 T cells in ankylosing spondylitis. CDR1 and CDR2 (germline): MDHEN, SYDVKM. The V and J ends lost 5 bases and 5 bases respectively, with 16 bases between them. There are 15 residues in the CDR3. Via MiXCR, TCRdb re-called the 5' RACE reads, giving one row per CDR3 protein. The repertoire has approximately 200,000 distinct CDR3 sequences, about an eighth of them found once; the top ten carry 8% to 13%. Study-wide results and limits: The authors found the disease-linked clones to be CD8+ and relatively rare in peripheral blood. Typical of ankylosing spondylitis blood, it appeared, was a TCR beta motif of roughly eight highly homologous variants.

This clonotype has ten or more counts. What it binds is not known. Sample: blood, either unsorted or a sorted T cell fraction (not recorded which). The J gene is TRBJ1-5, the V gene TRBV28; no clear D gene. The clonotype originates from a female donor with ankylosing spondylitis or in good health (not recorded which). CDR3 nucleotides: TGTGCCAGCAGTATACCCGATGAGAGGGATCAGCCCCAGCATTTT. Its translation: CASSIPDERDQPQHF.